Below are 16 T cell receptor beta chains sequenced from a single sample in a study of T cells in Graves' hyperthyroidism and ophthalmopathy. From RNA transcripts, TCR beta CDR3 regions were amplified. The study used the HTBI primer set for a first-round RT-PCR of the TCR CDR3. A single record per CDR3 protein comes from TCRdb applying MiXCR to the multiplex PCR reads. The repertoire holds roughly 840,000 distinct CDR3 sequences, with over 35% as singletons. Sequenced input: blood. The receptors shown here come from a man between 18 and 35 years old with Graves' hyperthyroidism.

This clonotype was counted at least ten times. V and J are TRBV7-6 and TRBJ2-5, with 8 bases aligning to TRBD2. Germline V gene lookup returns CDR1 SGHVS and CDR2 FNYEAQ. The V gene end was trimmed by 4 bases and the J gene end by 7 bases; junction bases not matched to a gene: 8. CDR3 size: 14 residues. CDR3 in amino acids: CASSYGLARGTQYF. The DNA of the CDR3 is TGTGCCAGCAGCTACGGACTAGCCCGGGGGACCCAGTACTTC. The full variable domain, with the rest looked up from reference TRBV7-6 and TRBJ2-5, is GAGVSQSPRYKVTKRGQDVALRCDPISGHVSLYWYRQALGQGPEFLTYFNYEAQQDKSGLPNDRFSAERPEGSISTLTIQRTEQRDSAMYRCASSYGLARGTQYFGPGTRLLVL.

This chain connects TRBV10-3 to TRBJ2-7; D tentatively fits TRBD1 or TRBD2 (5 bases each). The CDR3 loop spans 12 amino acids. Germline CDR1 ENHRY, CDR2 SYGVKD. Deletions cut 4 bases from V and 10 bases from J, with 14 bases between. The CDR3 DNA reads as TGTGCCATCAGTGCAGGGACGGCATTTCAGTACTTC. Protein sequence: CAISAGTAFQYF.

This clonotype was counted between two and nine times. CDR3 sequence: CASSLGDRRKEKLFF. The CDR3 DNA reads as TGCGCCAGCAGCTTGGGGGACAGGCGGAAGGAAAAACTGTTTTTT. This chain uses TRBV5-1 with TRBJ1-4; 8 positions match TRBD1. Per the germline V gene, CDR1 is SGHRS and CDR2 is YFSETQ. Trimming cost V 0 bases and J 8 bases; bases outside gene matches: 6. The CDR3 covers 15 residues.

This chain uses TRBV29-1 with TRBJ1-3; D gene unclear. The CDR3 contains 13 residues. CDR1 and CDR2 (germline): SQVTM, ANQGSEA. V was pared by 8 bases and J by 0 bases, with 11 bases between. CDR3 sequence (DNA): TGCAGCTTAGGCGCGCTCTCTGGAAACACCATATATTTT. Protein sequence: CSLGALSGNTIYF.

In its sample, this clonotype was seen a few times. V is TRBV20-1 and J is TRBJ1-5; possible D gene TRBD1, 5 bases. Trimming took off 7 bases at V and 4 bases at J, with 17 bases between the two ends. Germline CDR1 DFQATT, CDR2 SNEGSKA (reference sequence). The CDR3 is 14 residues long. The CDR3 nucleotides are TGCAGTGTCCCAAACCGGGGCCAGAATCAGCCCCAGCATTTT. Its translation: CSVPNRGQNQPQHF.

The V gene is TRBV2, the J gene TRBJ2-7; the match to TRBD1 covers 9 bases. Per the germline V gene, CDR1 is SNHLY and CDR2 is FYNNEI. Trimming took 8 bases from V and 7 from J; bases not matched to a gene: 18. The CDR3 is 16 residues long. The chain's CDR3 is CASPYYGTGSWEEQYF. As DNA, the CDR3 is TGTGCCAGCCCCTACTATGGGACAGGGTCATGGGAAGAGCAGTACTTC.

The rearrangement links TRBV2 to TRBJ1-6, with unresolved D. CDR3 length equals 14 residues. Germline CDR1 reads SNHLY; CDR2 reads FYNNEI. V shed 8 bases and J shed 7 bases, with 15 bases lying between them. Written as DNA, the CDR3 is TGTGCCAGCCCCTACGAGGCACCCAATTCACCCCTCCACTTT. Translation gives CASPYEAPNSPLHF.

There are a few counts of this clonotype. J is TRBJ1-5 and V is TRBV7-2, with 9 bases fitting TRBD1. This CDR3 comprises 16 residues. CDR1 SGHTA and CDR2 FQGNSA come from the germline V gene. After removal of 2 bases from V and 1 base from J, the junction contained 3 bases not matched to a gene. CDR3 sequence: CASSLSDRGSNQPQHF. The CDR3 DNA sequence: TGTGCCAGCAGCTTATCGGACAGGGGAAGCAATCAGCCCCAGCATTTT. Based on the CDR3 plus reference TRBV7-2 and TRBJ1-5, the full variable domain is GAGVSQSPSNKVTEKGKDVELRCDPISGHTALYWYRQSLGQGLEFLIYFQGNSAPDKSGLPSDRFSAERTGGSVSTLTIQRTQQEDSAVYLCASSLSDRGSNQPQHFGDGTRLSIL.

CDR3: CASSELQLTQYF. CDR3 DNA sequence: TGTGCCAGCAGTGAGCTACAGTTGACCCAGTACTTC. The chain joins TRBV2 to TRBJ2-5; D unclear. V was pared by 3 bases and J by 7 bases, with 9 bases between. The CDR3 spans 12 residues. Germline assignment: CDR1 SNHLY and CDR2 FYNNEI.

The chain employs TRBV5-4 and TRBJ2-2, with D perhaps TRBD2 (5 bases). This CDR3 is built from 14 residues. The ends were cut back, 5 bases at V and 4 bases at J, with 12 bases in the middle. Per the germline V gene, CDR1 is SGHNT and CDR2 is YYREEE (reference sequence). The CDR3 nucleotides are TGTGCCAGCAGTAAGGGAGATACCACCGGGGAGCTGTTTTTT. Its translation is CASSKGDTTGELFF. Full variable domain (missing parts from reference TRBV5-4 and TRBJ2-2): ETGVTQSPTHLIKTRGQQVTLRCSSQSGHNTVSWYQQALGQGPQFIFQYYREEENGRGNFPPRFSGLQFPNYSSELNVNALELDDSALYLCASSKGDTTGELFFGEGSRLTVL.

V is TRBV24-1 and J is TRBJ2-5; no clear D. Gene TRBJ2-1 matches the end of the DNA better, so the J call may be wrong. The CDR3 is 12 amino acids. The germline gives CDR1 KGHDR, CDR2 SFDVKD. CDR3 residues: CATSLSGYEQFF. CDR3 DNA sequence: TGTGCCACCAGCCTATCCGGCTATGAGCAGTTCTTC.

The genes are TRBV25-1 and TRBJ1-1, with D uncertain. CDR3 length: 15 amino acids. The V end was cut by 0 bases, the J end by 1 base, with 9 bases between. The germline gives CDR1 MGHDK, CDR2 SYGVNS. The CDR3 sequence is CASSEYFAGNTEAFF. The CDR3 nucleotides are TGTGCCAGCAGTGAATATTTTGCGGGGAACACTGAAGCTTTCTTT.

This clonotype appeared many times. The chain links TRBV2 to TRBJ2-5; 9 nucleotides line up with TRBD2. J was trimmed by 5 bases and V by 4 bases; bases with no gene match: 8. CDR3 length equals 15 residues. CDR1 and CDR2 from the germline V gene are SNHLY and FYNNEI. CDR3 DNA sequence: TGTGCCAGCAGTGGTTCGCGGGGGGGCACGGAGACCCAGTACTTC. Protein sequence: CASSGSRGGTETQYF.

In its sample, this clonotype was seen a few times. The rearrangement links TRBV2 to TRBJ2-2; tentative D call: TRBD1 (5 bases). Germline loops: CDR1 SNHLY, CDR2 FYNNEI. V was clipped by 5 bases and J by 6 bases, with 13 bases between them. There are 14 residues in the CDR3. The CDR3 reads CASSSGISAGELFF. The CDR3 DNA follows: TGTGCCAGCAGTTCAGGGATATCGGCCGGGGAGCTGTTTTTT. Complete variable domain (other parts from reference TRBV2 and TRBJ2-2): EPEVTQTPSHQVTQMGQEVILRCVPISNHLYFYWYRQILGQKVEFLVSFYNNEISEKSEIFDDQFSVERPDGSNFTLKIRSTKLEDSAMYFCASSSGISAGELFFGEGSRLTVL.

The gene calls are TRBV10-3 and TRBJ1-6, with TRBD1 identical over 9 bases. Trimming removed 2 bases from V and 8 bases from J; junction bases left unmatched: 1. The CDR3 loop spans 14 amino acids. Germline CDR1 is ENHRY and CDR2 is SYGVKD. The DNA for the CDR3 is TGTGCCATCAGTGAGACAGGGGGCTATTCACCCCTCCACTTT. Its translation is CAISETGGYSPLHF.

As DNA, the CDR3 is TGTGCCAGCAGTTTAGCCAGCCGATTTATGAACACTGAAGCTTTCTTT. It translates to CASSLASRFMNTEAFF. The chain joins TRBV6-5 to TRBJ1-1; no firm D call. Trimming left V 4 bases short and J 0 bases short, with 15 bases between. CDR1 and CDR2 (germline): MNHEY, SVGAGI. The CDR3 totals 16 residues.